This TCR beta chain derives from a study of CXCR3 chemokines and chemotherapy response in bladder cancer (dated by TCRdb to 2021 to 2024). Regarding the study in general: The study examined whether intratumoral CXCR3 chemokine system activity predicted chemotherapy response in human bladder cancer.

As for this clonotype: There is no known antigen for this receptor. Germline and junction disagree at one end, which may indicate a read error.

Receptors were amplified or captured by PCR. The sample was run on an Illumina HiSeq 2500. TCRdb took the public reads, trimmed them with fastp at Q25, ran MiXCR for clone calling and kept in-frame beta chains. Rows are combined by CDR3 protein, so each entry shows the most common genes and DNA. This sample has a few thousand distinct CDR3 sequences in its table, and under 20% of those were observed once. Roughly a quarter of the sample goes to the ten largest clones. The germline V gene specifies SGHAT as CDR1 and FQNNGV as CDR2. The CDR3 contains 15 residues, cysteine and phenylalanine counted. Just the 45-base CDR3 DNA is kept, in frame starting at base 1.

The chain links TRBV11-2 with TRBJ2-1; the D gene is perhaps TRBD1 or TRBD2, each of them matching over 6 bases. The TCR originated in a human donor with bladder cancer that did not respond to neoadjuvant chemotherapy. This material was acquired from a patient whose treatment included neoadjuvant chemotherapy. The nucleotide sequence is given as TGTGCCAGCAGCTTTATACAGGGCGCGGGGAACGAGCAGCTCTTC. Its translation is CASSFIQGAGNEQLF.